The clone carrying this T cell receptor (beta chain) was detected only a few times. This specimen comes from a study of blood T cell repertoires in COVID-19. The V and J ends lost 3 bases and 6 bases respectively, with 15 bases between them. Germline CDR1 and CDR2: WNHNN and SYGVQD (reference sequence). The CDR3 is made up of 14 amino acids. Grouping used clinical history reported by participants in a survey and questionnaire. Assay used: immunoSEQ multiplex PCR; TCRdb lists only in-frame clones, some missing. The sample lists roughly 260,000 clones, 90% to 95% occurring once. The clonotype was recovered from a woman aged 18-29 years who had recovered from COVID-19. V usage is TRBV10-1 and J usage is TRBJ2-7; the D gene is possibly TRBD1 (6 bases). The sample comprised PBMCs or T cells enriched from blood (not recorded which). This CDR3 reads CASSERLGATEQYF. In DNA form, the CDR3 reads TGCGCCAGCAGTGAAAGATTGGGGGCCACCGAGCAGTACTTC.